This T cell receptor (beta chain) was sequenced during a study of blood T cell repertoires in COVID-19. Study context: Samples of COVID-19 (acute and convalescent) were obtained from the United States, Italy and Spain. Sample material is recorded as cDNA or gDNA derived from T cells, B-cell-depleted T cells, or PBMCs.

Seattle's enrolled individuals joined amid active infection and were then monitored longitudinally. In the authors' methods: Reference gene primer amplification in the assay estimated nucleated cell counts. TCRdb keeps only in-frame clones here, not all; method: immunoSEQ multiplex PCR. V, J and clone size reflect that table, while D and trimming were determined from the DNA. The data show under 100,000 clones, over 75% seen once. This sequence originates from an elderly woman with COVID-19, enrolled during active disease. The specimen was peripheral blood.

CDR3 nucleotides: TGTGCCAGCAGCGAGAGGGCCCGGACTACTACAGATACGCAGTATTTT. This encodes CASSERARTTTDTQYF. The rearrangement uses TRBV9 and TRBJ2-3; maybe TRBD2 (6 bases). The CDR3 is 16 amino acids. The germline CDR1 and CDR2 sequences are SGDLS and YYNGEE. Trimming took off 3 bases at V and 3 bases at J, with 17 bases between the two ends.